What follows describes a single T cell receptor (beta chain). The antigen remains undetermined. These data come from a study of identical twins. Study observations and caveats: Analyses based on zero insertions could be partly confounded by invariant MAIT and iNKT cells. Conclusions were drawn cross-sectionally by statistical analysis, without following the same donors. High-abundance cord blood beta clonotypes had fewer insertions; memory repertoires showed none.

CDR3 length equals 17 residues. Germline assignment: CDR1 MGHRA and CDR2 YSYEKL. Trimming took off 0 bases at V and 2 bases at J, with 15 bases between the two ends. Using its own MiXCR run on the 5' RACE reads, TCRdb lists one record per CDR3 protein. The sample includes about 390,000 distinct CDR3 sequences, roughly 9% seen only once; the top ten take about 9.1%. The gene calls are TRBV4-1 and TRBJ2-3; D uncertain. This receptor was obtained from a woman between 45 and 65 years old in good health. Sample: naive T cells sorted from blood. The CDR3, as DNA: TGCGCCAGCAGCCAAGATCACCAGACTTTCTCCACAGATACGCAGTATTTT. Protein: CASSQDHQTFSTDTQYF.